The clone carrying this TCR beta chain was counted many times. Its antigen is currently unknown. The unsorted libraries originated from 2 million PBMCs kept at -80 C. 5'RACE with 10-nucleotide random UMIs produced the cDNA. Over 160 million TCR-beta sequences (from 15-18 subjects) were yielded by each sequencing run. TCRdb reanalysed the 5' RACE reads using MiXCR and keeps one entry per CDR3 protein. The sample shows 45,000 to 65,000 distinct CDR3 sequences, roughly 4.6% of them seen only once. CDR3 size: 18 residues. CDR1 and CDR2 (germline): DFQATT, SNEGSKA (reference sequence). With V trimmed by 0 bases and J by 2 bases, 12 bases remained unmatched. This sample stems from a study of neurological immune-mediated disorders. General observations from the study: The absence of shared CDR3 amino acid sequences among expanded clones across subjects suggests private repertoires in all groups.

Sequencing was done on a sample of PBMCs. This chain links TRBV20-1 with TRBJ2-3; 9 nucleotides align to TRBD1. This TCR came from a man aged 50 to 60 with multiple sclerosis. The CDR3 protein is CSARDKGRQGGTTDTQYF. DNA for the CDR3: TGCAGTGCTAGAGATAAAGGTCGACAGGGGGGGACCACAGATACGCAGTATTTT.